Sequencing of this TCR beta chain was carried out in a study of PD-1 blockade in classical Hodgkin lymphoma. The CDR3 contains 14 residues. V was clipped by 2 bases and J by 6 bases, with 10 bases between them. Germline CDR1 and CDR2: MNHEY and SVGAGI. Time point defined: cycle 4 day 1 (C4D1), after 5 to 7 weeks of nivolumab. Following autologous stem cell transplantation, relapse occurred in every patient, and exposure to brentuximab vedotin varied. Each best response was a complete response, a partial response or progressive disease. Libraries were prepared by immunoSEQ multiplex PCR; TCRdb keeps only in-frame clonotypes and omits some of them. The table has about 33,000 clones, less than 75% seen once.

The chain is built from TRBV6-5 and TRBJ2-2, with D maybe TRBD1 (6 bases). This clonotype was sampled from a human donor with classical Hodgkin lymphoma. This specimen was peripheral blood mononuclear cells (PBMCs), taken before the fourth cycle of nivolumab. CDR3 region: CASSYGDNAGELFF. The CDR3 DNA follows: TGTGCCAGCAGTTACGGGGACAACGCCGGGGAGCTGTTTTTT.